Below are 8 T cell receptor beta chains sequenced from a single sample in a study of blood T cell repertoires in COVID-19. Data came from immunoSEQ multiplex PCR; TCRdb stores just in-frame clones and leaves some out. The table shows 150,000 to 200,000 clones, with roughly 80% occurring only once. The sample was peripheral blood. These receptors all stem from a man in his 60s with active or convalescent COVID-19.

This clone was detected only a few times. V gene TRBV29-1 combines with J gene TRBJ1-2; D not resolved. V was pared by 3 bases and J by 8 bases, with 16 bases between. The length of the CDR3 is 13 residues. Germline CDR1 and CDR2: SQVTM and ANQGSEA. CDR3 sequence: CSVDRGGLVGYTF. CDR3 nucleotides: TGCAGCGTTGATAGAGGCGGTCTGGTCGGCTACACCTTC.

This clone appeared a few times. This chain joins TRBV7-8 and TRBJ2-3; 9 bases are shared with TRBD2. Unmatched junction bases numbered 8, after V lost 2 bases and J lost 2 bases. The germline V gene encodes CDR1 SGHVS and CDR2 FQNEAQ. The CDR3 is made up of 17 amino acids. The CDR3 sequence: CASSLMLAGTSTDTQYF. The CDR3 DNA reads TGTGCCAGCAGCTTAATGCTAGCGGGAACCTCCACAGATACGCAGTATTTT.

This chain uses TRBV11-3 with TRBJ2-2, with 9 bases lining up with TRBD1. The CDR3 consists of 14 residues. The J segment lost 5 bases and the V segment lost 8 bases, leaving 6 bases of the junction unmatched. Per germline, CDR1 SGHNT and CDR2 YENEEA. CDR3 protein: CASRGQGRTGELFF. The CDR3 bases are TGTGCCAGCCGAGGACAGGGGAGGACCGGGGAGCTGTTTTTT.

The V gene is TRBV11-2, the J gene TRBJ2-1; 9 bases agree with TRBD2. CDR3 length: 18 amino acids. Germline CDR1 is SGHAT and CDR2 is FQNNGV. V lost 3 bases and J lost 3; bases outside the gene matches: 12. This chain's CDR3 is CASSLSGLALAYYNEQFF. For the CDR3, the DNA is TGTGCCAGCAGCTTGTCGGGACTAGCCTTAGCTTACTACAATGAGCAGTTCTTC.

This sequence joins TRBV5-1 and TRBJ1-1, with no clear D. The CDR3 covers 13 residues. V was trimmed by 6 bases and J by 4 bases, leaving 13 bases between them. Germline V gene lookup returns CDR1 SGHRS and CDR2 YFSETQ. The CDR3 loop is CASKRESRTEAFF. The CDR3 DNA sequence: TGCGCCAGCAAGAGGGAATCGCGCACTGAAGCTTTCTTT.

The chain couples TRBV6-2 or TRBV6-3 to TRBJ1-2; TRBD1 aligns across 12 bases. The V segment lost 5 bases and the J segment 14 bases; nucleotides outside the gene matches: 9. This CDR3 spans 13 amino acids. Per the germline V gene, CDR1 is MNHEY and CDR2 is SVGEGT. CDR3 in amino acids: CASSRPGTGGTTF. The CDR3 DNA sequence: TGTGCCAGCAGTCGTCCCGGGACAGGGGGCACGACCTTC.

The genes are TRBV24-1 and TRBJ2-5, with D possibly matching TRBD2 (5 bases). Trimming stripped 3 bases from V and 6 bases from J, with 13 bases between. CDR3 length: 14 amino acids. The germline gives CDR1 KGHDR, CDR2 SFDVKD. In nucleotides, the CDR3 is TGTGCCACCAGTGATCGGGCAGAGGGTAAGACCCAGTACTTC. This gives the protein CATSDRAEGKTQYF.

The V call is TRBV25-1, the J call TRBJ1-6; a possible D gene is TRBD1 (5 bases). The CDR3 extends over 14 amino acids. CDR1 is MGHDK and CDR2 is SYGVNS in the germline V gene. Trimming stripped 4 bases from V and 10 bases from J, with 14 bases between. The CDR3 sequence is CASSGFQGGSPLHF. CDR3 nucleotide sequence: TGTGCCAGCAGTGGGTTTCAGGGCGGATCACCCCTCCACTTT. Using reference TRBV25-1 and TRBJ1-6 for the parts outside the CDR3, the full variable domain is EADIYQTPRYLVIGTGKKITLECSQTMGHDKMYWYQQDPGMELHLIHYSYGVNSTEKGDLSSESTVSRIRTEHFPLTLESARPSHTSQYLCASSGFQGGSPLHFGNGTRLTVT.